What follows is one TCR beta chain and its context. These data belong to a study of quantifying T cell responses using KT2 cells. Study in general: TCR alpha and beta constant-region primers primed reverse transcription of RNA. The second PCR ran as a qPCR until a predetermined fluorescence threshold was reached.

An oligo carrying a UMI was ligated to the cDNA 3' end. First-round PCR used 3 to 4 cycles and beta primers RC1.1 and RC1.2 covering TRBC1 and TRBC2. TCRdb passed the UMI-ligation and nested PCR reads through MiXCR, listing each CDR3 protein once. The repertoire has about 41,000 distinct CDR3 sequences, about a sixth of them found once; the top ten carry around two fifths. V shed 0 bases and J 3 bases; nucleotides not matched to a gene: 11. This CDR3 has 18 amino acids. CDR1 and CDR2 from the germline V gene are MGHRA and YSYEKL. Sequenced sample: PBMCs spiked with cells of the T cell clone KT2. V and J are TRBV4-1 and TRBJ1-3, with 7 bases matching TRBD1. The receptor was isolated from a human donor. CDR3: CASSQDRTGGLDGNTIYF. The DNA of the CDR3 is TGCGCCAGCAGCCAAGATCGGACAGGAGGTCTCGATGGAAACACCATATATTTT.